The rows below give T cell receptor beta chains drawn from one sample of a study of T cell responses to AZD1222 COVID-19 vaccine. Clones were sequenced by immunoSEQ multiplex PCR, and TCRdb holds only the in-frame ones, with some missing. The repertoire holds approximately 30,000 clones, with approximately 90% as singletons. The input for sequencing was peripheral blood, taken 28 days after the second AZD1222 dose. These receptors originate from an adult who received the AZD1222 COVID-19 vaccine. CDR3s include the opening cysteine and the closing phenylalanine or tryptophan. Fields, in order: V gene, J gene, D gene, clone size, CDR3 DNA, CDR3 protein. A D gene is named only where the DNA matches it firmly. A row's size may be missing; if present it is once, few, many or a size class.

>TRBV6-1|TRBJ2-7|NA|NA
TGTGCCAGCAGTGAGCCGGGTCTTAGCTCCTACGAGCAGTACTTC
CASSEPGLSSYEQYF
>TRBV28|TRBJ1-4|NA|NA
TGTGCCAGCAGCTCCGGAGTTACAACTAATGAAAAACTGTTTTTT
CASSSGVTTNEKLFF
>TRBV27|TRBJ2-7|NA|NA
TGTGCCAGCAGTTTAGGGCAGGGGCTAAACTACGAGCAGTACTTC
CASSLGQGLNYEQYF
>TRBV3-1/TRBV3-2|TRBJ2-7|NA|NA
TGTGCCAGCAGCCAAGTTTCCTACGAGCAGTACTTC
CASSQVSYEQYF
>TRBV13|TRBJ1-1|TRBD1|NA
TGTGCCAGCAGCCCCCGGACAGGGACCACTGAAGCTTTCTTT
CASSPRTGTTEAFF
>TRBV29-1|TRBJ1-2|NA|NA
TGCAGCGTTGATGAATGGACCGGGACCGTCCATGAAGCTAACTATGGCTACACCTTC
CSVDEWTGTVHEANYGYTF
>TRBV29-1|TRBJ1-1|NA|NA
TGCAGCGTTGTCCCAGGCCGGGGGGTCACTGAAGCTTTCTTT
CSVVPGRGVTEAFF
>TRBV4-3|TRBJ2-2|TRBD1|NA
TGCGCCAGCAGCCAAGAGGGACAGGGGGCGAACACCGGGGAGCTGTTTTTT
CASSQEGQGANTGELFF
>TRBV7-2|TRBJ2-5|NA|NA
TGTGCCAGCAGCTTGACTTTGGAGACCCAGTACTTC
CASSLTLETQYF
>TRBV28|TRBJ1-5|NA|NA
TGTGCCACCAATTTAGCAGGCAATCAGCCCCAGCATTTT
CATNLAGNQPQHF
>TRBV10-3|TRBJ2-1|NA|NA
TGTGCCATCAGTGAGTCGATCGGAGCGTTAGGGCAGTTCTTC
CAISESIGALGQFF
>TRBV27|TRBJ1-4|NA|NA
TGTGCCAGCAGCCCGACAAATAATGAAAAACTGTTTTTT
CASSPTNNEKLFF
>TRBV2|TRBJ2-3|TRBD2|once
TGTGCCAGCAGCGACCCGACTAGCCGGGTTCGCACAGATACGCAGTATTTT
CASSDPTSRVRTDTQYF
>TRBV4-3|TRBJ1-2|TRBD1|NA
TGCGCCAGCAGCCAACTACCGGGACAGGGGAACTATGGCTACACCTTC
CASSQLPGQGNYGYTF
>TRBV28|TRBJ1-5|NA|once
TGTGCCAGCCGACCCTTCGGGCAGACCAATCAGCCCCAGCATTTT
CASRPFGQTNQPQHF
>TRBV10-1|TRBJ1-1|TRBD1|NA
TGCGCCAGCAGTTTCCGGGACAGGGGTTGGGACACTGAAGCTTTCTTT
CASSFRDRGWDTEAFF
>TRBV5-5|TRBJ1-6|NA|NA
TGTGCCAGCAGCTTGAACAGGCTTGATTCACCCCTCCACTTT
CASSLNRLDSPLHF
>TRBV2|TRBJ1-3|TRBD1|NA
TGTGCCAGCAGAGGACAGGGAAGAAACACCATATATTTT
CASRGQGRNTIYF
>TRBV28|TRBJ1-2|TRBD1|NA
TGTGCCAGCAGTCACCGGACAGGGACCCCCTCCTATGGCTACACCTTC
CASSHRTGTPSYGYTF
>TRBV9|TRBJ2-1|NA|NA
TGTGCCAGCAGCCTCATCGGCCCTAGGGAGCAGTTCTTC
CASSLIGPREQFF
>TRBV7-2|TRBJ1-1|NA|NA
TGTGCCAGCAGCTGGGAAGGACAGACATTGAACACTGAAGCTTTCTTT
CASSWEGQTLNTEAFF
>TRBV4-3|TRBJ2-1|NA|NA
TGCGCCAGCAGCCAAGAGGGTCTGGGGAATGAGCAGTTCTTC
CASSQEGLGNEQFF
>TRBV11-2|TRBJ2-7|TRBD2|NA
TGTGCCAGCAGCTTAGAGTTAGCGGGGATCTCCTACGAGCAGTACTTC
CASSLELAGISYEQYF
>TRBV5-1|TRBJ2-1|TRBD2|NA
TGCGCCAGCAGCTTGGGGGGGACTAGCGACAATGAGCAGTTCTTC
CASSLGGTSDNEQFF
>TRBV7-2|TRBJ2-4|TRBD2|NA
TGTGCCAGCAGCTTAGCCGGGACTAGCTTAAGGGCCAAAAACATTCAGTACTTC
CASSLAGTSLRAKNIQYF
>TRBV29-1|TRBJ2-7|TRBD2|medium-sized
TGCAGCGTTGGACTAGCGGGAGATACCTACGAGCAGTACTTC
CSVGLAGDTYEQYF
>TRBV27|TRBJ2-3|NA|once
TGTGCCAGCACAGGGGCCCTTTACACAGATACGCAGTATTTT
CASTGALYTDTQYF
>TRBV7-8|TRBJ2-3|NA|NA
TGTGCCAGCAGCTTACGAAATCCCGGGGCGTACCGCACAGATACGCAGTATTTT
CASSLRNPGAYRTDTQYF
>TRBV5-1|TRBJ1-1|TRBD1|NA
TGCGCCAGCAGCTTAGGGACAGTGAACACTGAAGCTTTCTTT
CASSLGTVNTEAFF
>TRBV11-2|TRBJ2-3|TRBD2|NA
TGTGCCAGCAGCTCCCAAACACCCGGGACTAGCGGGAGTGTATATTTT
CASSSQTPGTSGSVYF
>TRBV9|TRBJ2-7|TRBD1|once
TGTGCCAGCAGCGTAAGAGGGGACAGGAACGTCCACGAGCAGTACTTC
CASSVRGDRNVHEQYF
>TRBV10-3|TRBJ2-1|TRBD2|NA
TGTGCCATCAGTGAGTCCGTAGCGGGAGCATCCGATGAGCAGTTCTTC
CAISESVAGASDEQFF
>TRBV7-3|TRBJ2-7|TRBD2|NA
TGTGCCAGCAGCTTTGCAGCGGGAGGCCGCTACGAGCAGTACTTC
CASSFAAGGRYEQYF
>TRBV15|TRBJ1-2|TRBD1|NA
TGTGCCACCAGCCCTGAGGGACAGGTACCCGAACGCTACACCTTC
CATSPEGQVPERYTF
>TRBV7-6|TRBJ2-7|NA|NA
TGTGCCAGCAGCCTGGGAGGGCAGGGGAAGAGCGAGCAGTACTTC
CASSLGGQGKSEQYF
>TRBV11-3|TRBJ2-5|NA|NA
TGTGCCAGCAGCAGTAAGACAGGCGGAGAGACCCAGTACTTC
CASSSKTGGETQYF
>TRBV19|TRBJ1-4|NA|NA
TGTGCCAGTAGAACTGGCGCCGGGGGTGAAAAACTGTTTTTT
CASRTGAGGEKLFF
>TRBV6-5|TRBJ2-7|NA|NA
TGTGCCAGCAGCCCGGGACTTAAGCCTCTAGGGCAGTACTTC
CASSPGLKPLGQYF
>TRBV7-2|TRBJ1-2|TRBD1|NA
TGTGCCAGCAGCTCGCAGGGGGGAAGGTTGGGCTACACCTTC
CASSSQGGRLGYTF
>TRBV5-1|TRBJ2-2|NA|once
TGCGCCAGCAGCCAGGGGTCTTCCACCGGGGAGCTGTTTTTT
CASSQGSSTGELFF
>TRBV28|TRBJ2-3|NA|once
TGTGCCGCAGTCAATGCCTTCCTAGATACGCAGTATTTT
CAAVNAFLDTQYF
>TRBV28|TRBJ2-1|NA|NA
TGTGCCAGCAGTTTGCAGGCGATGGCGGAGTTCTTC
CASSLQAMAEFF
>TRBV18|TRBJ1-4|TRBD1|few
TGTGCCAGCTCATCGGGACAGGGGGCAACTAATGAAAAACTGTTTTTT
CASSSGQGATNEKLFF
>TRBV11-2|TRBJ2-2|TRBD2|NA
TGTGCCAGCAAGAGCGGGAGAAGTCCCGGGGAGCTGTTTTTT
CASKSGRSPGELFF
>TRBV7-9|TRBJ1-4|NA|NA
TGTGCCAGCAGCTTAGCAGGGAGGGATGAAAAACTGTTTTTT
CASSLAGRDEKLFF
>TRBV11-3|TRBJ2-3|TRBD2|NA
TGTGCCAGCAGCCCAAGGACTAGCGGGAGTCAGGGCACAGATACGCAGTATTTT
CASSPRTSGSQGTDTQYF
>TRBV6-2/TRBV6-3|TRBJ1-1|TRBD1|NA
TGTGCCAGCAGTCCGGACAGGGCGAACACTGAAGCTTTCTTT
CASSPDRANTEAFF
>TRBV3-1/TRBV3-2|TRBJ1-1|NA|NA
TGTGCCAGCAGCCCAACAGGGACGAACACTGAAGCTTTCTTT
CASSPTGTNTEAFF
>TRBV28|TRBJ2-6|TRBD1|NA
TGTGCCATGTCACAGGGGGCTGCGGGGGCCAACGTCCTGACTTTC
CAMSQGAAGANVLTF
>TRBV30|TRBJ2-1|TRBD2|once
TGTGCCTGGAGTGTACCTCCGGGACTAGCGGGAGGGGAACTAAATGAGCAGTTCTTC
CAWSVPPGLAGGELNEQFF
>TRBV27|TRBJ1-5|NA|NA
TGTGCCAGCAGCCAAAAGGGCCCATATAGCAATCAGCCCCAGCATTTT
CASSQKGPYSNQPQHF
>TRBV19|TRBJ1-1|NA|NA
TGTGCCAGTAAAGGGGACACTGAAGCTTTCTTT
CASKGDTEAFF
>TRBV14|TRBJ2-1|TRBD2|NA
TGTGCCAGCAGCCAAGCTCTAGCGGGTTACAATGAGCAGTTCTTC
CASSQALAGYNEQFF
>TRBV4-2|TRBJ2-1|TRBD2|NA
TGTGCCAGCAGCCAAGATTTGCGGGAGGGCCGTTACAATGAGCAGTTCTTC
CASSQDLREGRYNEQFF
>TRBV20-1|TRBJ1-4|NA|NA
TGCAGTGCTAGTGGTGGTGAGCGGTCAACTAATGAAAAACTGTTTTTT
CSASGGERSTNEKLFF
>TRBV28|TRBJ1-2|TRBD1|NA
TGTGCCAGCCTACAGGGGCGACACTATGGCTACACCTTC
CASLQGRHYGYTF